A selection of T cell receptor beta chains follows, all from one sample in a study of T cells after yellow fever vaccination. MiXCR was run by TCRdb on the 5' RACE reads, yielding one entry per CDR3 protein. The sample records around 120,000 distinct CDR3 sequences, 7.2% being singletons. Sequencing used CD4+ T cells sorted from PBMCs, obtained roughly 47 days after the first yellow fever vaccination. The source of these receptors is a young man who received the YFV17D yellow fever vaccine. CDR3s include the opening cysteine and the closing phenylalanine or tryptophan. Fields, in order: clone size, V gene, J gene, D gene, CDR3 length, CDR3 DNA, CDR3 protein. The D gene is left open where the match is weak. A clone size is listed for some rows: how often the clone was seen (once, few, many), or a class if it is expanded.

clone size: many; V gene: TRBV28; J gene: TRBJ2-1; D gene: -; CDR3 length: 13; CDR3 DNA: TGTGCCAGCAGTAAAGGGAACTACAATGAGCAGTTCTTC; CDR3 protein: CASSKGNYNEQFF
clone size: many; V gene: TRBV5-1; J gene: TRBJ1-1; D gene: -; CDR3 length: 14; CDR3 DNA: TGCGCCAGCAGCTTTGCGGACCCGAACACTGAAGCTTTCTTT; CDR3 protein: CASSFADPNTEAFF
clone size: many; V gene: TRBV18; J gene: TRBJ2-2; D gene: -; CDR3 length: 12; CDR3 DNA: TGTGCCAGCTCCCAAGGGGTCGGGGAGCTGTTTTTT; CDR3 protein: CASSQGVGELFF
clone size: -; V gene: TRBV9; J gene: TRBJ1-6; D gene: -; CDR3 length: 14; CDR3 DNA: TGTGCCAGCAGCGCCAGGGTAGACAATTCACCCCTCCACTTT; CDR3 protein: CASSARVDNSPLHF
clone size: many; V gene: TRBV4-3; J gene: TRBJ2-1; D gene: -; CDR3 length: 14; CDR3 DNA: TGCGCCAGCAGCCAAGAAAGTTGGGGGAATGAGCAGTTCTTC; CDR3 protein: CASSQESWGNEQFF
clone size: many; V gene: TRBV3-1; J gene: TRBJ2-4; D gene: -; CDR3 length: 15; CDR3 DNA: TGTGCCAGCAGCCTCGGGACATTAGCCAAAAACATTCAGTACTTC; CDR3 protein: CASSLGTLAKNIQYF
clone size: many; V gene: TRBV7-2; J gene: TRBJ2-2; D gene: TRBD2; CDR3 length: 16; CDR3 DNA: TGTGCCAGCAGGCTAGCGGGGGGGCAGGGCACCGGGGAGCTGTTTTTT; CDR3 protein: CASRLAGGQGTGELFF
clone size: many; V gene: TRBV7-2; J gene: TRBJ1-1; D gene: -; CDR3 length: 13; CDR3 DNA: TGTGCCAGCAGCTCGACCGTAGGGGCGGCCCCCCTCTTT; CDR3 protein: CASSSTVGAAPLF
clone size: many; V gene: TRBV4-2; J gene: TRBJ1-4; D gene: -; CDR3 length: 13; CDR3 DNA: TGTGCCAGCGGGTCCGCGACTAATGAAAAACTGTTTTTT; CDR3 protein: CASGSATNEKLFF
clone size: many; V gene: TRBV24-1; J gene: TRBJ2-7; D gene: -; CDR3 length: 11; CDR3 DNA: TGTGCCACCAGTGATGGATACGAGCAGTACTTC; CDR3 protein: CATSDGYEQYF
clone size: many; V gene: TRBV5-1; J gene: TRBJ2-5; D gene: -; CDR3 length: 14; CDR3 DNA: TGCGCCAGCAGCTACAGGACTGGCCAAGAGACCCAGTACTTC; CDR3 protein: CASSYRTGQETQYF
clone size: many; V gene: TRBV12-3/TRBV12-4; J gene: TRBJ1-1; D gene: -; CDR3 length: 14; CDR3 DNA: TGTGCCAGCAGGCGCCGGGACCGTGGGACTGAAGCTTTCTTT; CDR3 protein: CASRRRDRGTEAFF
clone size: few; V gene: TRBV11-2; J gene: TRBJ1-2; D gene: TRBD1; CDR3 length: 17; CDR3 DNA: TGTGCCAGCAGCCGCCAGGGGGGTCAGGGGGCTGGCTATGGCTACACCTTC; CDR3 protein: CASSRQGGQGAGYGYTF
clone size: many; V gene: TRBV20-1; J gene: TRBJ2-4; D gene: -; CDR3 length: 13; CDR3 DNA: TGCAGTGCTAGTGCTTCGCCCCAAGCCATTCAGTACTTC; CDR3 protein: CSASASPQAIQYF
clone size: -; V gene: TRBV20-1; J gene: TRBJ1-5; D gene: TRBD1; CDR3 length: 16; CDR3 DNA: TGCAGTGCCAAAAGACGGCTTGCCAGGGGGCTTCAGCCCCAGCATTTT; CDR3 protein: CSAKRRLARGLQPQHF
clone size: few; V gene: TRBV7-9; J gene: TRBJ1-2; D gene: TRBD1; CDR3 length: 14; CDR3 DNA: TGTGCCAGCAGCTTGAAGACAGGGCCATATGGCTACACCTTC; CDR3 protein: CASSLKTGPYGYTF
clone size: many; V gene: TRBV6-4; J gene: TRBJ1-1; D gene: TRBD1; CDR3 length: 16; CDR3 DNA: TGTGCCAGCAGTGAGAGCACCGGGACAGGGGGCGGGAGAGCTTTCTTT; CDR3 protein: CASSESTGTGGGRAFF
clone size: -; V gene: TRBV5-1; J gene: TRBJ2-2; D gene: -; CDR3 length: 16; CDR3 DNA: TGCGCCAGCAGCTTTCAGGGGCCCGGGAACACCGGGGAGCTGTTTTTT; CDR3 protein: CASSFQGPGNTGELFF
clone size: many; V gene: TRBV4-1; J gene: TRBJ1-2; D gene: -; CDR3 length: 14; CDR3 DNA: TGCGCCAGCAGCCACCAGACAGCAAACTATGGCTACACCTTC; CDR3 protein: CASSHQTANYGYTF
clone size: many; V gene: TRBV4-1; J gene: TRBJ1-2; D gene: -; CDR3 length: 13; CDR3 DNA: TGCGCCAGCAGCCAAGCTGGGGGGTTTGGCTACACCTTC; CDR3 protein: CASSQAGGFGYTF
clone size: many; V gene: TRBV5-6; J gene: TRBJ2-7; D gene: TRBD1; CDR3 length: 14; CDR3 DNA: TGTGCCAGCAGCTTGTTCGACAGGGGATACGAGCAGTACTTC; CDR3 protein: CASSLFDRGYEQYF
clone size: -; V gene: TRBV20-1; J gene: TRBJ2-1; D gene: TRBD2; CDR3 length: 16; CDR3 DNA: TGCAGTGCTCCTGGAGCCGGGACTAGCGGGTACAATGAGCAGTTCTTC; CDR3 protein: CSAPGAGTSGYNEQFF
clone size: many; V gene: TRBV9; J gene: TRBJ2-3; D gene: TRBD2; CDR3 length: 15; CDR3 DNA: TGTGCCAGCAGCCCCCTCAGCGGGGAGGTCATTACGCAGTATTTT; CDR3 protein: CASSPLSGEVITQYF